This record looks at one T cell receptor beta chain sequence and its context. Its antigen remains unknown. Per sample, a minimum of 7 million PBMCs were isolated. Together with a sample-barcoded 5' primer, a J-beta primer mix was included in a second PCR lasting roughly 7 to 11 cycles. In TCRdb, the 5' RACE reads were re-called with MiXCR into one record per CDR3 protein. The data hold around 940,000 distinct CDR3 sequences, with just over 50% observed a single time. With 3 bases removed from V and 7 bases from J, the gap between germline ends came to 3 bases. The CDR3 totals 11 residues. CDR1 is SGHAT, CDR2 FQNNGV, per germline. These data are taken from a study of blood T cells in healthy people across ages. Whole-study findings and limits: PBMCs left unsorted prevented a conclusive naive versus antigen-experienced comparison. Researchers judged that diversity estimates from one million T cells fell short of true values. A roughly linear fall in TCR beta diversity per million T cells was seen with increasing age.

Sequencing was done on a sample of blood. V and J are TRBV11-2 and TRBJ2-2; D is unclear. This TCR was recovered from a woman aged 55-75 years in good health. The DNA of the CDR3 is TGTGCCAGCAGCTTTCACGGGGAGCTGTTTTTT. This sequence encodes CASSFHGELFF.